This T cell receptor (beta chain) is from a study of CD8 T cells in Susac syndrome. Study as a whole: Patients with Susac syndrome were, at the time of blood collection, therapy-naive, maintained on corticosteroids, or maintained on intravenous immunoglobulin alone.

Germline V CDR1 and CDR2: SNHLY, FYNNEI. There are 13 residues in the CDR3. V lost 0 bases to trimming and J lost 2 bases, with 4 bases between them. Random hexamers were used to reverse transcribe roughly 0.5 to 1 ug of RNA. Amplification of TCR beta CDR3 used immunoSEQ multiplex PCR across 54 Vbeta and 13 Jbeta. TCRdb reanalysed the immunoSEQ multiplex PCR reads using MiXCR and keeps one entry per CDR3 protein. The sample has about 170,000 distinct CDR3 sequences; roughly 95% are singletons. CD8+ and CD4+ T cells from blood underwent TCR beta sequencing. The chain has TRBV2 and TRBJ1-2; D remains unclear. The specimen sequenced was CD4+ T cells from PBMCs. The sequence was collected from a human donor with Susac syndrome. The CDR3 nucleotides read TGTGCCAGCAGTGAAGCCCGAAACTATGGCTACACCTTC. Its translation is CASSEARNYGYTF.